This entry lists 30 T cell receptor beta chains sequenced from one sample in a study of T cells in Graves' hyperthyroidism and ophthalmopathy. TCR beta CDR3 region amplification was performed from RNA transcripts. First-round RT-PCR of the TCR CDR3 relied on the HTBI primer set. TCRdb analysed the multiplex PCR reads with MiXCR anew, one entry per CDR3 protein. Among about half a million distinct CDR3 sequences listed, around a fifth were seen once. The sequenced sample consisted of blood. Source of these receptors: a woman between 65 and 79 years old with Graves' ophthalmopathy.

This chain uses TRBV19 with TRBJ2-5; 10 bases align to TRBD1. CDR1 is LNHDA, CDR2 SQIVND, per germline (reference sequence). V dropped 4 bases and J dropped 7; count of bases not matched to a gene: 9. This CDR3 has 15 residues. CDR3 sequence (DNA): TGTGCCAGTAGTAGGCGACAGGGGGCGGAAGGGACCCAGTACTTC. Amino acids: CASSRRQGAEGTQYF. The entire variable domain, with the rest obtained from reference TRBV19 and TRBJ2-5, is as follows: DGGITQSPKYLFRKEGQNVTLSCEQNLNHDAMYWYRQDPGQGLRLIYYSQIVNDFQKGDIAEGYSVSREKKESFPLTVTSAQKNPTAFYLCASSRRQGAEGTQYFGPGTRLLVL.

This clonotype was seen repeatedly, ten times or more. V is TRBV6-2 or TRBV6-3 and J is TRBJ2-7; D possibly corresponds to TRBD2 (6 bases). This CDR3 has 14 amino acids. Trimming pared 7 bases from V and 1 base from J, leaving 14 bases between. Germline V gene sequence: CDR1 MNHEY, CDR2 SVGEGT. In nucleotides, the CDR3 is TGTGCCAGCACCTCACCCGGGAGATCCTACGAGCAGTACTTC. The encoded protein is CASTSPGRSYEQYF.

This clonotype was seen more than once but under ten times. This sequence joins TRBV5-1 and TRBJ2-5; 8 bases line up with TRBD2. CDR3 length: 16 residues. Germline CDR1 and CDR2: SGHRS and YFSETQ. Trimming took 2 bases from V and 5 from J; bases not matched to a gene: 11. The CDR3 is CASSLFPSGSGETQYF. CDR3 in DNA: TGCGCCAGCAGCTTATTCCCCAGCGGGAGTGGGGAGACCCAGTACTTC. The whole variable domain, remainder taken from reference TRBV5-1 and TRBJ2-5, is KAGVTQTPRYLIKTRGQQVTLSCSPISGHRSVSWYQQTPGQGLQFLFEYFSETQRNKGNFPGRFSGRQFSNSRSEMNVSTLELGDSALYLCASSLFPSGSGETQYFGPGTRLLVL.

The table lists this clonotype with a few counts. The chain combines TRBV5-1 with TRBJ2-1, with 11 positions matching TRBD2. The CDR3 has 18 amino acids. Germline values: CDR1 SGHRS, CDR2 YFSETQ. V shed 2 bases and J 4 bases; nucleotides not matched to a gene: 11. CDR3 sequence: CASSLGLAGTRGYNEQFF. Written as DNA, the CDR3 is TGCGCCAGCAGCTTAGGACTAGCGGGTACCCGAGGGTACAATGAGCAGTTCTTC. Full variable domain (missing parts from reference TRBV5-1 and TRBJ2-1): KAGVTQTPRYLIKTRGQQVTLSCSPISGHRSVSWYQQTPGQGLQFLFEYFSETQRNKGNFPGRFSGRQFSNSRSEMNVSTLELGDSALYLCASSLGLAGTRGYNEQFFGPGTRLTVL.

Concerning this clonotype itself: A much larger clone lies one base from this, so it may be a read error. The gene calls are TRBV2 and TRBJ2-1; 13 bases agree with TRBD2. Losses at the gene ends were 10 bases for V and 10 bases for J; bases not matched to a gene: 13. The length of the CDR3 is 15 residues. Germline CDR1 SNHLY, CDR2 FYNNEI. Here the CDR3 reads CANSTDGLAGVEQFF. CDR3 coding DNA: TGTGCCAACAGCACGGACGGACTAGCGGGAGTAGAGCAGTTCTTC.

This clonotype was seen ten or more times. V is TRBV5-1 and J is TRBJ2-3, with no clear D. The CDR3 totals 13 residues. V gave up 5 bases and J gave up 5 bases, with 12 bases separating them. CDR1 is SGHRS, CDR2 YFSETQ, per germline. CDR3 region: CASRSPDGDTQYF. The CDR3 region has the DNA TGCGCCAGCAGGAGCCCGGATGGAGATACGCAGTATTTT.

J is TRBJ2-7 and V is TRBV20-1; 7 positions match TRBD1. Germline V CDR1 and CDR2: DFQATT, SNEGSKA (reference sequence). J gave up 1 base and V 6 bases, and 6 bases lay outside the gene matches. This CDR3 region has 13 residues. CDR3 residues: CSARGQLSYEQYF. CDR3 bases: TGCAGTGCCAGGGGACAGTTATCCTACGAGCAGTACTTC.

This chain links TRBV7-9 with TRBJ2-1, with unresolved D. This CDR3 contains 14 residues. Germline loops: CDR1 SEHNR, CDR2 FQNEAQ (reference sequence). V dropped 6 bases and J dropped 8 bases, with 17 bases sitting between them. CDR3 region: CASRDQPPNDEQFF. The CDR3 region has the DNA TGTGCCAGCAGAGACCAGCCTCCTAATGATGAGCAGTTCTTC.

This clonotype was detected many times. CDR3 in DNA: TGTGCCAGCAGTGGGCAGACTAGCGGGAGGGTCGATACGCAGTATTTT. Protein sequence: CASSGQTSGRVDTQYF. This chain connects TRBV2 to TRBJ2-3, with 14 positions matching TRBD2. The CDR3 has 16 residues. Germline trimming cut 4 bases from V and 6 bases from J; bases unmatched to any gene: 6. Germline CDR1 reads SNHLY; CDR2 reads FYNNEI.

This clonotype has just a few counts. The chain uses TRBV6-1 and TRBJ1-3; no clear D. The CDR3 covers 12 residues. Trimming pared 8 bases from V and 4 bases from J, leaving 9 bases between. The germline gives CDR1 MNHNS, CDR2 SASEGT. DNA for the CDR3: TGTGCCAGCGAGACGGCGGGAAACACCATATATTTT. Translated, it gives CASETAGNTIYF.

This clonotype was seen repeatedly, ten times or more. The chain carries TRBV10-3 and TRBJ2-7, with TRBD2 matching over 7 bases. Germline assignment: CDR1 ENHRY and CDR2 SYGVKD. CDR3 length: 14 amino acids. Unmatched junction bases numbered 5, after V lost 4 bases and J lost 2 bases. Here the CDR3 reads CAISGSGGTYEQYF. CDR3 DNA sequence: TGTGCCATCAGTGGATCGGGGGGAACCTACGAGCAGTACTTC.

The CDR3 loop reads CASSDPRDRPYNEQFF. DNA of the CDR3: TGTGCCAGCAGTGACCCTCGGGACAGACCGTACAATGAGCAGTTCTTC. V gene TRBV6-1 combines with J gene TRBJ2-1, with TRBD1 matching 7 bases. CDR1 and CDR2 from the germline V gene are MNHNS and SASEGT. Trimming took 3 bases from V and 4 from J; bases not matched to a gene: 9. This CDR3 contains 16 residues.

The chain carries TRBV9 and TRBJ2-5; 9 bases are shared with TRBD2. This CDR3 region has 16 residues. The trim removed 0 bases at V and 2 bases at J, leaving 5 bases unmatched. Germline V gene sequence: CDR1 SGDLS, CDR2 YYNGEE. The DNA of the CDR3 is TGTGCCAGCAGCGTAGGAAATAGCGGGAGTCAAGAGACCCAGTACTTC. Its translation is CASSVGNSGSQETQYF.

J is TRBJ2-2 and V is TRBV11-2, with D hard to call. The V and J ends lost 1 base and 6 bases respectively, with 15 bases between them. The germline CDR1 and CDR2 sequences are SGHAT and FQNNGV. The CDR3 is 16 amino acids. The CDR3: CASSLGLGKRSGELFF. The CDR3 bases are TGTGCCAGCAGCTTAGGGTTGGGGAAAAGATCCGGGGAGCTGTTTTTT.

V usage is TRBV6-5 and J usage is TRBJ1-1; possibly TRBD1 for D (6 bases). Trimming removed 1 base from V and 6 bases from J, with 24 bases in between. The CDR3 runs 18 residues. Per the germline V gene, CDR1 is MNHEY and CDR2 is SVGAGI. The CDR3 DNA follows: TGTGCCAGCAGTTACTGGGTCCAGGGGCTCCTAGATCTCTCTGAAGCTTTCTTT. Its translation is CASSYWVQGLLDLSEAFF.

The table lists this clonotype with many counts. J is TRBJ2-7 and V is TRBV28, with no clear D. Germline V gene lookup returns CDR1 MDHEN and CDR2 SYDVKM. Deletions cut 2 bases from V and 5 bases from J, with 10 bases between. This CDR3 has 13 amino acids. CDR3 DNA: TGTGCCAGCAGTTTAATCCCCTTGAACGAGCAGTACTTC. Translation: CASSLIPLNEQYF.

The J gene is TRBJ1-5, the V gene TRBV20-1, with D perhaps matching TRBD1 (6 bases). Germline V gives CDR1 DFQATT, CDR2 SNEGSKA (reference sequence). Trimming stripped 5 bases from V and 0 bases from J, with 14 bases between. This CDR3 has 15 residues. The CDR3 loop is CSAGLTGNSNQPQHF. The CDR3 bases are TGCAGTGCTGGCTTAACAGGGAATAGCAATCAGCCCCAGCATTTT.

V gene TRBV20-1 combines with J gene TRBJ2-1; 7 bases map to TRBD2. Germline values: CDR1 DFQATT, CDR2 SNEGSKA (reference sequence). This CDR3 comprises 13 residues. The V and J ends lost 6 bases and 5 bases, in that order; junction bases with no gene match: 7. In nucleotides, the CDR3 is TGCAGTGCAACCGGGACTACCAACAATGAGCAGTTCTTC. It encodes CSATGTTNNEQFF.

This clonotype was recorded a few times. This rearrangement joins TRBV6-1 to TRBJ1-3; tentatively, D is TRBD1 (5 bases). The length of the CDR3 is 14 residues. CDR1 and CDR2 (germline): MNHNS, SASEGT. V lost 7 bases and J 2 bases, leaving 12 bases between the germline ends. The CDR3 region is CASNLGVTGNTIYF. CDR3 DNA: TGTGCCAGCAACCTAGGGGTAACTGGAAACACCATATATTTT.

The V and J genes are TRBV27 and TRBJ2-1; the match to TRBD1 covers 10 bases. The V and J ends lost 7 bases and 7 bases, in that order; junction bases with no gene match: 4. CDR1 is MNHEY, CDR2 SMNVEV, per germline (reference sequence). This CDR3 comprises 13 residues. The CDR3 sequence is CASIRQGANEQFF. The DNA for the CDR3 is TGTGCCAGCATAAGACAGGGGGCGAATGAGCAGTTCTTC.

V is TRBV11-2 and J is TRBJ2-7; 7 bases map to TRBD1. This CDR3 is built from 14 residues. Germline trimming cut 1 base from V and 3 bases from J; bases unmatched to any gene: 3. Germline loops: CDR1 SGHAT, CDR2 FQNNGV. In DNA form, the CDR3 reads TGTGCCAGCAGCTTAGCCGGGACAGACTACGAGCAGTACTTC. Its protein product is CASSLAGTDYEQYF.

Many counts were recorded for this clonotype. This chain links TRBV6-1 with TRBJ2-3, with 9 bases that match TRBD1. Germline trimming cut 6 bases from V and 4 bases from J; bases unmatched to any gene: 8. Germline V gene sequence: CDR1 MNHNS, CDR2 SASEGT. This CDR3 is 15 amino acids long. CDR3 protein: CASSPGTGKSDTQYF. CDR3 sequence (DNA): TGTGCCAGCAGCCCCGGGACAGGGAAGTCAGATACGCAGTATTTT.

The genes are TRBV14 and TRBJ1-6; 11 bases fit TRBD1. Per germline, CDR1 SGHDN and CDR2 FVKESK. V lost 4 bases to trimming and J lost 6 bases; unmatched junction nucleotides: 2. The CDR3 consists of 15 residues. CDR3: CASSRGQGANSPLHF. CDR3 in DNA: TGTGCCAGCAGCCGAGGACAGGGGGCTAATTCACCCCTCCACTTT.

This clonotype occurred a few times. This chain joins TRBV6-2 or TRBV6-3 and TRBJ1-5; D remains unclear. V lost 2 bases and J lost 5, with 7 bases in between. The CDR3 has 13 amino acids. Germline CDR1 is MNHEY and CDR2 is SVGEGT. CDR3 bases: TGTGCCAGCAGTTACCTCAGTGATCAGCCCCAGCATTTT. It is translated as CASSYLSDQPQHF.

This clonotype was found many times. The rearrangement links TRBV5-1 to TRBJ1-1; no reliable D call. The CDR3 runs 14 residues. V dropped 1 base and J dropped 4 bases, with 11 bases sitting between them. CDR1 and CDR2 from the germline V gene are SGHRS and YFSETQ. Written as DNA, the CDR3 is TGCGCCAGCAGCTTGAAGGATTTTGTCACTGAAGCTTTCTTT. As protein: CASSLKDFVTEAFF.

In its sample, this clonotype was seen many times. This sequence joins TRBV28 and TRBJ2-3; no clear D gene. Germline V gene sequence: CDR1 MDHEN, CDR2 SYDVKM. V lost 3 bases and J 2 bases, leaving 9 bases between the germline ends. This CDR3 is 14 amino acids long. CDR3 nucleotides: TGTGCCAGCAGTTTCCCCCAGTTCACAGATACGCAGTATTTT. It specifies CASSFPQFTDTQYF.

As regards this clonotype: One end of the junction does not line up with germline, which may come from a read error. This sequence joins TRBV7-8 and TRBJ2-4; no firm D call. Looked up from germline, CDR1 is SGHVS and CDR2 is FQNEAQ. CDR3 size: 19 residues. The CDR3 here is CASSRIISRDGVAKNIQYF. For the CDR3, the DNA is TGCGCCAGCAGCCGAATCATCTCAAGGGATGGGGTTGCCAAAAACATTCAGTACTTC.

A note on this clonotype: Compared with germline, one end of the junction differs, possibly owing to a read error. The chain combines TRBV6-1 with TRBJ1-3; D unclear. CDR3 length: 13 residues. Germline CDR1 reads MNHNS; CDR2 reads SASEGT. The CDR3 sequence: CYPPQVSGNTIYF. The CDR3 bases are TGCTACCCGCCGCAGGTCTCTGGAAACACCATATATTTT.

This clonotype came up a few times. The chain couples TRBV7-2 to TRBJ2-7, with D possibly TRBD1 on 6 matching bases. The CDR3 is made up of 14 amino acids. V shed 5 bases and J shed 2 bases, with 13 bases lying between them. Germline loops: CDR1 SGHTA, CDR2 FQGNSA. The CDR3 sequence is CASSLDRYTYEQYF. The DNA of the CDR3 is TGTGCCAGCAGCCTAGACAGGTACACCTACGAGCAGTACTTC.

This clonotype has only a few counts. The chain combines TRBV30 with TRBJ2-2; TRBD1 might be the D (7 bases). The V gene lost 6 bases and the J gene lost 0 bases, with 14 bases spanning the gap. Germline V gene sequence: CDR1 GTSNPN, CDR2 SVGIG (reference sequence). The CDR3 runs to 15 residues. CDR3 DNA: TGTGCCTGTACCGGGGGACAGACGAACACCGGGGAGCTGTTTTTT. This sequence encodes CACTGGQTNTGELFF.